The T cell receptor (beta chain) described here comes from a study of OX40 agonist ivuxolimab in advanced cancers. About the study as a whole: The costimulatory receptor OX40 (CD134) was targeted by ivuxolimab, a fully human IgG2 agonistic monoclonal antibody. Intravenous ivuxolimab was administered to patients every 2 weeks at six dose levels: 0.01, 0.1, 0.3, 1.5, 3 and 10 mg/kg. Of the 52 patients in dose escalation, about 20 had hepatocellular carcinoma, some 15 had melanoma, 9 had renal cell carcinoma and 9 had head and neck cancer. In the dose-escalation cohort, 65% to 85% of patients were male, and the mean age was 60 years with a range of roughly 20 to 79. Patients were allowed to have had prior anti-PD-1, anti-PD-L1 or anti-CTLA-4 therapy, and around 40% of the dose-escalation patients had previously received checkpoint inhibitors. Partial responses occurred in three dose-escalation patients, of whom one had hepatocellular carcinoma and two had cutaneous melanoma. Peripheral TCRbeta sequencing was intended to test whether TCR sequence diversity was altered and clonal T-cell expansion was caused by ivuxolimab. The paper reports the monotherapy dose-escalation portion (N of about 47 patients) of the phase I ivuxolimab trial. Here is what the overall study found, with its caveats: Clonal expansion of both CD4+ and CD8+ blood T cells was observed from baseline to week 6 at doses 0.1 to 3.0 mg/kg. Which antigens the clonally expanded peripheral T cells were specific for was not determined. Low levels of normalized T-cell clonal expansion were also seen in some patients who did not respond. On average, CD8+ T cells showed more expanded clones than CD4+ T cells after ivuxolimab. In partial responders in the 0.1-3.0 mg/kg groups, normalized peripheral clonal expansion was found to be among the lowest, especially among CD8+ T cells.

The trial excluded patients who had a history of autoimmune disease or who were on systemic immunosuppression. Peripheral blood for TCR sequencing was collected from all dose cohorts at baseline, on cycle 4 day 1, and on cycle 7 day 1. The samples were drawn from a first-in-human, open-label, multicenter phase I dose-escalation trial of ivuxolimab. Adults with locally advanced or metastatic melanoma, renal cell, hepatocellular, or head and neck squamous cell carcinoma were enrolled in the trial. Before TCR sequencing, CD4+ T cells and CD8+ T cells were sorted from peripheral blood as separate populations. From cysteine to phenylalanine, the CDR3 is 14 amino acids long. Only the CDR3 portion is preserved as DNA: 42 bases, with reading frame beginning at the first base. Taken from the germline V gene, the CDR1 and CDR2 loops are SGHDN and FVKESK. V loses 10 bases of germline sequence and J loses 4 bases, and the interval between the two ends is 20 bases.

Concerning this clone: The antigen it binds to is not known. No base-level quality is on record; no much larger clone is a single base apart.

Genomic DNA was isolated from the sorted cells so that the TCRbeta CDR3 region could be sequenced. TCRbeta CDR3 regions were sequenced using the immunoSEQ Assay. Imported from immuneACCESS, the table was reduced by TCRdb to in-frame sequences with V and J called. These copies leave out some clones; in studies compared against another copy, an unresolved V gene accounts for under half, and the cause of the remainder is not known. Within this sample are just over 90,000 clones, with roughly 94% of them counted one time only. The top ten clonotypes cover about 2.6% of the sample. The TCR was taken from an adult with an advanced solid tumor such as melanoma, head and neck, liver or kidney cancer. The sequence links TRBV14 to TRBJ2-7; the D segment cannot be called with confidence. This material consisted of CD4+ or CD8+ T cells sorted from blood, taken in a trial of the OX40 agonist ivuxolimab. The CDR3 sequence is CATSDSGPSYEQYF. The sequenced DNA: TGTGCCACCAGTGATTCGGGCCCCTCTTACGAGCAGTACTTC.